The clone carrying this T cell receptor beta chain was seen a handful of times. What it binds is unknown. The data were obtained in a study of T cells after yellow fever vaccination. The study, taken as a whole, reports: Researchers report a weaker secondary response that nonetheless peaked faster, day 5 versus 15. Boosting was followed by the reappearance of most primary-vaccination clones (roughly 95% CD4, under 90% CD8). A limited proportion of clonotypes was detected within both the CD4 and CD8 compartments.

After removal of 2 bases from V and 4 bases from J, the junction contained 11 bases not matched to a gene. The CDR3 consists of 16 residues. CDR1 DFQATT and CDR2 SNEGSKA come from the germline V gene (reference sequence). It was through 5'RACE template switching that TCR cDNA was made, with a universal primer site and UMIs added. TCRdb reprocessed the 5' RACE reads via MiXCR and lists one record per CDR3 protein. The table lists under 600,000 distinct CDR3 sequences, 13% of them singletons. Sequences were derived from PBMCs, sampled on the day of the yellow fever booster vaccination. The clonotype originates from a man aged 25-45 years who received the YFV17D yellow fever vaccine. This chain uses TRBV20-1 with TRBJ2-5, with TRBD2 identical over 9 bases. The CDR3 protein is CSARSLGSGSPETQYF. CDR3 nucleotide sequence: TGCAGTGCTAGATCTCTTGGTAGCGGGAGCCCAGAGACCCAGTACTTC.